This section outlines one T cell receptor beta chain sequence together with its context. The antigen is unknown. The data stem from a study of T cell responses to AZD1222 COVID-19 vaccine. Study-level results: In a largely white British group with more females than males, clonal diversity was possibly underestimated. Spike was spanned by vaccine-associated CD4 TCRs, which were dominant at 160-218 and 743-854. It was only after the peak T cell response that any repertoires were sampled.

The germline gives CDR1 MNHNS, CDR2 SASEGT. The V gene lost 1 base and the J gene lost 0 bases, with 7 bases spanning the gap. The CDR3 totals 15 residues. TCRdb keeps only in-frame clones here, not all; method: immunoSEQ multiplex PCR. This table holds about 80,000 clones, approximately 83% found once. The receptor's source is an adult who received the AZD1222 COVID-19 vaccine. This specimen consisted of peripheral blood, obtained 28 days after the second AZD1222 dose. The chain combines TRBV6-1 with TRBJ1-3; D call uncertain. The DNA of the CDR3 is TGTGCCAGCAGTGAAGAGCCCTACTCTGGAAACACCATATATTTT. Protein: CASSEEPYSGNTIYF.